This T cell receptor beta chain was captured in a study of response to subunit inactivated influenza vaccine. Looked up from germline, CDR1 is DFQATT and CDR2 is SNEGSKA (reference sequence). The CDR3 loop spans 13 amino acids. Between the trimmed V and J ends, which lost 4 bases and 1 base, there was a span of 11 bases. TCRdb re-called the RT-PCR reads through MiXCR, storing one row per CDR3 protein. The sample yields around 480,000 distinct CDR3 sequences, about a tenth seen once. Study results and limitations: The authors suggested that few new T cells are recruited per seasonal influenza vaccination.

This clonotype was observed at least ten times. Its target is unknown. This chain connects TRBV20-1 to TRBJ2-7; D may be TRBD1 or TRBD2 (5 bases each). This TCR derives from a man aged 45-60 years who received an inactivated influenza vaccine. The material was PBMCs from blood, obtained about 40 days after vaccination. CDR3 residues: CSAKRWGSYEQYF. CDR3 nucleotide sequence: TGCAGTGCTAAAAGATGGGGGTCCTACGAGCAGTACTTC.